Listed below are T cell receptor beta chains from one sample, sequenced in a study of spatial heterogeneity in lung cancer. TCRdb used MiXCR to reprocess the 5' RACE reads, holding one entry per CDR3 protein. This table holds around 2,000 distinct CDR3 sequences, about 1% found once. This sample comprised lung tumor tissue, obtained at surgery. The receptor source for this set is a male donor with early-stage non-small cell lung cancer. CDR3s include the opening cysteine and the closing phenylalanine or tryptophan. The D gene is left open where the match is weak. A row's size may be missing; if present it is once, few, many or a size class.

d_gene	v_gene	j_gene	abundance	CDR3aa	CDR3nt
TRBD2	TRBV29-1	TRBJ2-1	medium-sized	CSVEVGLACGNEQFF	TGCAGCGTTGAAGTCGGACTAGCCTGTGGCAATGAGCAGTTCTTC
.	TRBV9	TRBJ1-3	many	CASSVVPTPGNTIYF	TGTGCCAGCAGCGTAGTCCCAACGCCTGGAAACACCATATATTTT
.	TRBV2	TRBJ2-7	many	CASALGTENYEQYF	TGTGCCAGCGCTTTGGGGACCGAGAACTACGAGCAGTACTTC
TRBD2	TRBV24-1	TRBJ2-3	medium-sized	CATAGTSEHTDTQYF	TGTGCCACCGCTGGGACTAGTGAACACACAGATACGCAGTATTTT
.	TRBV5-1	TRBJ1-1	medium-sized	CASRGPANTEAFF	TGCGCCAGCAGGGGACCTGCGAACACTGAAGCTTTCTTT
TRBD1	TRBV30	TRBJ1-2	few	CAWSMGGGSYGYTF	TGTGCCTGGAGTATGGGAGGGGGCAGCTATGGCTACACCTTC
.	TRBV5-1	TRBJ2-6	.	CASSATGPGANVLTF	TGCGCCAGCAGCGCGACAGGTCCCGGGGCCAACGTCCTGACTTTC
.	TRBV5-5	TRBJ2-7	medium-sized	CASSLDGALPNEQYF	TGTGCCAGCAGCTTGGACGGGGCGCTCCCAAACGAGCAGTACTTC
.	TRBV24-1	TRBJ2-3	many	CATSFQGSDTQYF	TGTGCCACCAGTTTCCAGGGGAGTGATACGCAGTATTTT
TRBD2	TRBV9	TRBJ2-7	medium-sized	CASSVASGGGEQYF	TGTGCCAGCAGCGTAGCGAGCGGGGGGGGCGAGCAGTACTTC
TRBD2	TRBV10-3	TRBJ2-5	medium-sized	CAISDPAGGKGETQYF	TGTGCCATCAGTGACCCAGCGGGGGGGAAGGGGGAGACCCAGTACTTC
.	TRBV7-9	TRBJ2-3	medium-sized	CASSPPTVPEQYF	TGTGCCAGCAGCCCTCCAACGGTCCCCGAGCAGTATTTT
TRBD1	TRBV2	TRBJ1-1	medium-sized	CASSWTGAEAFF	TGTGCCAGCAGTTGGACAGGGGCTGAAGCTTTCTTT
TRBD1	TRBV7-2	TRBJ1-1	medium-sized	CASSRDPIRGPTEAFF	TGTGCCAGCAGCCGCGACCCTATCAGGGGGCCTACTGAAGCTTTCTTT
TRBD2	TRBV7-3	TRBJ2-5	medium-sized	CASSLTMLAGVEETQYF	TGTGCCAGCAGCTTAACGATGCTAGCGGGAGTGGAGGAGACCCAGTACTTC
.	TRBV10-2	TRBJ2-3	medium-sized	CASSENGPRISNRGTDTQYF	TGCGCCAGCAGTGAGAACGGGCCCCGTATCTCAAACAGGGGCACAGATACGCAGTATTTT